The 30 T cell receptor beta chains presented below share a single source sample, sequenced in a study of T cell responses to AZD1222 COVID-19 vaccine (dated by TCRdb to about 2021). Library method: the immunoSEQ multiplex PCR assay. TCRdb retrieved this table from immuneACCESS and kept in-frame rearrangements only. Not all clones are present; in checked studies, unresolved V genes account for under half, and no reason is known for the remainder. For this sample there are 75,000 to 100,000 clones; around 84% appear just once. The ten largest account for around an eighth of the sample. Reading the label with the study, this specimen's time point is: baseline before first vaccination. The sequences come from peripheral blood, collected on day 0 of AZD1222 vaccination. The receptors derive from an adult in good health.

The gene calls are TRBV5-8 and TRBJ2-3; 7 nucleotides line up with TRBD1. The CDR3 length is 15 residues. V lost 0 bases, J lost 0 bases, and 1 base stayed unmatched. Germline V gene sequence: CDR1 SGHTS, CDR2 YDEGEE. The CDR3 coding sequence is TGTGCCAGCAGCTTGGGACAGGGTAGCACAGATACGCAGTATTTT. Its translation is CASSLGQGSTDTQYF.

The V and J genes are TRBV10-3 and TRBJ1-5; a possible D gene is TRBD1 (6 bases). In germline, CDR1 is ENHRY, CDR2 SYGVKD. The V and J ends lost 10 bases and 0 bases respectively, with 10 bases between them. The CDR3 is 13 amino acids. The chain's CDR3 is CANQGSSNQPQHF. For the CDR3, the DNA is TGTGCCAACCAGGGGTCTAGCAATCAGCCCCAGCATTTT.

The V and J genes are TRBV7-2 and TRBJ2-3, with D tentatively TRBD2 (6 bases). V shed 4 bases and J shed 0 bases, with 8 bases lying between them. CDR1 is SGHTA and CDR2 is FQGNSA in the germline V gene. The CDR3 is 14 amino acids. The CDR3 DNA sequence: TGTGCCAGCAGCTCGGGACTGAGCACAGATACGCAGTATTTT. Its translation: CASSSGLSTDTQYF.

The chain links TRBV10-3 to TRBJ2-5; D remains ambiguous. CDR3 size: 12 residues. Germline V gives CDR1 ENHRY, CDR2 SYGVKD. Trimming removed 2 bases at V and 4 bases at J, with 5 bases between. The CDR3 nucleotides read TGTGCCATCAGTGAGGAAAGAGAGACCCAGTACTTC. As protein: CAISEERETQYF.

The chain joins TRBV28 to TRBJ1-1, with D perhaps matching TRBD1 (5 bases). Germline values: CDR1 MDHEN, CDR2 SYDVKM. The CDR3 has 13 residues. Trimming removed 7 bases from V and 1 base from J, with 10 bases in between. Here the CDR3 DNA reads TGTGCCAGCACTCGCAGGGCGAACACTGAAGCTTTCTTT. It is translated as CASTRRANTEAFF.

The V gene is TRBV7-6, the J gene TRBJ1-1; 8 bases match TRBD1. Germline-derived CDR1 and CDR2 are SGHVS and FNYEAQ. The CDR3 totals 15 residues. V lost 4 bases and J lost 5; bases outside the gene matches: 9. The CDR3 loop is CASSSSPGGETEAFF. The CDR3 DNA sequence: TGTGCCAGCAGCTCAAGCCCAGGGGGCGAAACTGAAGCTTTCTTT.

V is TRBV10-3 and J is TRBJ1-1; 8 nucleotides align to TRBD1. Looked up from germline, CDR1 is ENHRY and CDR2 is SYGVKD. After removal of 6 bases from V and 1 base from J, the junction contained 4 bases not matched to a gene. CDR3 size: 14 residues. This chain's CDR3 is CAIRGQGRNTEAFF. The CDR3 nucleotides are TGTGCCATCAGAGGACAGGGCCGGAACACTGAAGCTTTCTTT.

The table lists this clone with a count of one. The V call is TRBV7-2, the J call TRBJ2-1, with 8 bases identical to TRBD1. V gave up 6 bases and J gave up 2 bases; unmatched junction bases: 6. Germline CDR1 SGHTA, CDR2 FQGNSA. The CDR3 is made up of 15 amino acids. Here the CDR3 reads CASRLGQAAYNEQFF. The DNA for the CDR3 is TGTGCCAGCAGACTGGGACAGGCTGCCTACAATGAGCAGTTCTTC.

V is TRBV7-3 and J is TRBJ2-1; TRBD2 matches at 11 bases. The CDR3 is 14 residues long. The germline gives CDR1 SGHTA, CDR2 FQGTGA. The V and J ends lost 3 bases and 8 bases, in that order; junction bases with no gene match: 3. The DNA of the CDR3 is TGTGCCAGCAGCTTCGGACTAGCGGGTGATGAGCAGTTCTTC. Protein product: CASSFGLAGDEQFF.

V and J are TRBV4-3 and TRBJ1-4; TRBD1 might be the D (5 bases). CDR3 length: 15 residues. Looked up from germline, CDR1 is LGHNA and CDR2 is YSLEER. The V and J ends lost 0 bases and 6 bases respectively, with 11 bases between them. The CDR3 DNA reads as TGCGCCAGCAGCCAAGAAGTGGGGGGTTATGAAAAACTGTTTTTT. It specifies CASSQEVGGYEKLFF.

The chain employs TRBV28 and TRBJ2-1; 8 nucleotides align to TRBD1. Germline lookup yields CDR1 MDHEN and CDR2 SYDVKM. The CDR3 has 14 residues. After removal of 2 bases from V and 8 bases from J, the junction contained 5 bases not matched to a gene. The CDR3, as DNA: TGTGCCAGCAGTTTAGGACAGGGATGGGATGAGCAGTTCTTC. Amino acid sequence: CASSLGQGWDEQFF.

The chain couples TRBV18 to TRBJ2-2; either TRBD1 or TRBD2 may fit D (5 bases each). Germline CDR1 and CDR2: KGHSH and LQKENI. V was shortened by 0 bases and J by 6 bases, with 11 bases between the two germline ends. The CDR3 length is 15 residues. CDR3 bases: TGTGCCAGCTCACCACCCCCCAGGGACGCCGGGGAGCTGTTTTTT. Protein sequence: CASSPPPRDAGELFF.

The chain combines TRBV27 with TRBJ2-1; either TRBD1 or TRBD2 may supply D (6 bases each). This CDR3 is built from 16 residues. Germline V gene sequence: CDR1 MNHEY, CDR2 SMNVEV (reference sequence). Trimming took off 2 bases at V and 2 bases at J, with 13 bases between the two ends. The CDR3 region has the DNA TGTGCCAGCAGTTTAAGTGGGGGGCGCCCCTACAATGAGCAGTTCTTC. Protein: CASSLSGGRPYNEQFF.

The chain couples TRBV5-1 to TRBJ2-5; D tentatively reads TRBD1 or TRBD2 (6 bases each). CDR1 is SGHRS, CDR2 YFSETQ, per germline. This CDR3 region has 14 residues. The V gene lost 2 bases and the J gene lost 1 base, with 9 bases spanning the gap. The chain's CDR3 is CASSFSGAQETQYF. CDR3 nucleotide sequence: TGCGCCAGCAGCTTCTCGGGGGCCCAAGAGACCCAGTACTTC.

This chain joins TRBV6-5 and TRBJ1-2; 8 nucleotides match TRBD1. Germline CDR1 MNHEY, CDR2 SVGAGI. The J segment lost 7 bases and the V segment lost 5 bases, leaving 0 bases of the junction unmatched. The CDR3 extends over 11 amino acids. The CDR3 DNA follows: TGTGCCAGCAGTCAGGGGGCTGGCTACACCTTC. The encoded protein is CASSQGAGYTF.

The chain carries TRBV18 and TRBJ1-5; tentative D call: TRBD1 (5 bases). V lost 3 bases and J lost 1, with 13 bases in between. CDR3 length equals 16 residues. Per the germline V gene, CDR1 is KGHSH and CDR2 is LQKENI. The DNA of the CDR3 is TGTGCCAGCTCACCCACGGGGGGGGTGAGCAATCAGCCCCAGCATTTT. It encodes CASSPTGGVSNQPQHF.

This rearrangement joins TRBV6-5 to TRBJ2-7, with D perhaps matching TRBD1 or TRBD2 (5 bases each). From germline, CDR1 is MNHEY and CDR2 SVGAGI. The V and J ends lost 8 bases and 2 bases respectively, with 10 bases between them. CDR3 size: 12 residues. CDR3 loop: CASWDRPYEQYF. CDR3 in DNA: TGTGCCAGCTGGGACCGTCCCTACGAGCAGTACTTC.

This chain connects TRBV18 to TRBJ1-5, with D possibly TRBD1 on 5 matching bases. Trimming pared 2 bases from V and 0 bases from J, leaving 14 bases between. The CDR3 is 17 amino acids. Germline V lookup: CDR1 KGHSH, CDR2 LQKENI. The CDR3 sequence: CASSPEGGAYSNQPQHF. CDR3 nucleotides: TGTGCCAGCTCACCAGAGGGAGGGGCTTATAGCAATCAGCCCCAGCATTTT.

The CDR3 spells CASSRQTSTGGGEKLFF. CDR3 coding DNA: TGCGCCAGCAGCCGACAAACTTCTACAGGTGGAGGGGAAAAACTGTTTTTT. V usage is TRBV4-3 and J usage is TRBJ1-4; D may be TRBD1 (5 bases). In germline, CDR1 is LGHNA, CDR2 YSLEER. V shed 4 bases and J shed 8 bases, with 23 bases lying between them. The CDR3 is made up of 17 amino acids.

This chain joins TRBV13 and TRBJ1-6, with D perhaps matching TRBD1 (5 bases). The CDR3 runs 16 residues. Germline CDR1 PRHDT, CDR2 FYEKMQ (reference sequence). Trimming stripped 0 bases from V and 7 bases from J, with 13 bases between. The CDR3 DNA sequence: TGTGCCAGCAGCTTAGGCCCCCGGGGGGGGAATTCACCCCTCCACTTT. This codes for CASSLGPRGGNSPLHF.

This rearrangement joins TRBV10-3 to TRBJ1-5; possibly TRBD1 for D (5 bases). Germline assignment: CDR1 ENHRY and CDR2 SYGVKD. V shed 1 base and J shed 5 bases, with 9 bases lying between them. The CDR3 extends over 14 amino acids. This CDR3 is CAISELDTDQPQHF. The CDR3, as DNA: TGTGCCATCAGTGAGTTGGACACCGATCAGCCCCAGCATTTT.

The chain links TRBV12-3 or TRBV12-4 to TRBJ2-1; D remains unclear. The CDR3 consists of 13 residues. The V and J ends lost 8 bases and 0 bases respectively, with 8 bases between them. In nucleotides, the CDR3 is TGTGCCAGCGGTCTAAGCTCCTACAATGAGCAGTTCTTC. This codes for CASGLSSYNEQFF.

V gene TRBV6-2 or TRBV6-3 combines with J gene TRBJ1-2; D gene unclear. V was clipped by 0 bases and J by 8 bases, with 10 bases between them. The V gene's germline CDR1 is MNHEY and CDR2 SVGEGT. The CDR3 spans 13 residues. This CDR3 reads CASSYSYSGGYTF. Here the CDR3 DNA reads TGTGCCAGCAGTTACTCGTACAGCGGCGGCTACACCTTC.

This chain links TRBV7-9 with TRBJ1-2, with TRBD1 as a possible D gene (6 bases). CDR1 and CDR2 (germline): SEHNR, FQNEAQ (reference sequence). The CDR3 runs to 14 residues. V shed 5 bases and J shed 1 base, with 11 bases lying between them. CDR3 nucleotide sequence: TGTGCCAGCAGCCCCCGGACAGTTAACTATGGCTACACCTTC. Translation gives CASSPRTVNYGYTF.

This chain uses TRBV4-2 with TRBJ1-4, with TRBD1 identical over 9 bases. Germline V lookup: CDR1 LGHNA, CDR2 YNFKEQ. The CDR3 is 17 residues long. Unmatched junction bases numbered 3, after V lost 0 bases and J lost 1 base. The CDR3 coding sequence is TGTGCCAGCAGCCAAGAGGGGACAGGGAGAACTAATGAAAAACTGTTTTTT. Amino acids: CASSQEGTGRTNEKLFF.

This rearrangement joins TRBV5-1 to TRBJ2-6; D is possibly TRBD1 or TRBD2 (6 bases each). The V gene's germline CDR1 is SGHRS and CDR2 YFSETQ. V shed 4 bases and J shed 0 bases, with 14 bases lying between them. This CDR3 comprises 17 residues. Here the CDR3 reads CASSQRRGASGANVLTF. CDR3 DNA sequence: TGCGCCAGCAGCCAGAGGAGGGGGGCCTCTGGGGCCAACGTCCTGACTTTC.

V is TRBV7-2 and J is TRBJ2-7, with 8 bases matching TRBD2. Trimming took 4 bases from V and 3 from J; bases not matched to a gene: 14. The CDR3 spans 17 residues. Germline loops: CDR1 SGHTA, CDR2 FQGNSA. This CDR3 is CASSYRFFAAGDYEQYF. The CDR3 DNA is TGTGCCAGCAGCTACCGGTTTTTCGCAGCGGGGGACTACGAGCAGTACTTC.

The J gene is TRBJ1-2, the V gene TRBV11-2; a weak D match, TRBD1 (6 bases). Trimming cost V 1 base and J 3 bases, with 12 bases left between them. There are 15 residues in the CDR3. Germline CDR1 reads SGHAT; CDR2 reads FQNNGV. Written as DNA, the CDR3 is TGTGCCAGCAGCTTAGCGCAGGGGTATGACTATGGCTACACCTTC. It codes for CASSLAQGYDYGYTF.

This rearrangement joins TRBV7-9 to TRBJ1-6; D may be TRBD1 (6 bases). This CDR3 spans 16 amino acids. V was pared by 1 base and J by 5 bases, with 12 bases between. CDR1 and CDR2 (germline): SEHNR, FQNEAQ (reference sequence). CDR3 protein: CASSLGTGQDNSPLHF. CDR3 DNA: TGTGCCAGCAGCTTAGGAACGGGACAAGATAATTCACCCCTCCACTTT.

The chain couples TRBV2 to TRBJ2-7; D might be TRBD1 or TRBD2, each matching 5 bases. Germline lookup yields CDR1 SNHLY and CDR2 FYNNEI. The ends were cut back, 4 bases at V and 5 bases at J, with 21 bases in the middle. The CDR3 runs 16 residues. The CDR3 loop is CASSATGPPPPHEQYF. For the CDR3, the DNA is TGTGCCAGCAGTGCTACGGGACCCCCGCCGCCCCACGAGCAGTACTTC.